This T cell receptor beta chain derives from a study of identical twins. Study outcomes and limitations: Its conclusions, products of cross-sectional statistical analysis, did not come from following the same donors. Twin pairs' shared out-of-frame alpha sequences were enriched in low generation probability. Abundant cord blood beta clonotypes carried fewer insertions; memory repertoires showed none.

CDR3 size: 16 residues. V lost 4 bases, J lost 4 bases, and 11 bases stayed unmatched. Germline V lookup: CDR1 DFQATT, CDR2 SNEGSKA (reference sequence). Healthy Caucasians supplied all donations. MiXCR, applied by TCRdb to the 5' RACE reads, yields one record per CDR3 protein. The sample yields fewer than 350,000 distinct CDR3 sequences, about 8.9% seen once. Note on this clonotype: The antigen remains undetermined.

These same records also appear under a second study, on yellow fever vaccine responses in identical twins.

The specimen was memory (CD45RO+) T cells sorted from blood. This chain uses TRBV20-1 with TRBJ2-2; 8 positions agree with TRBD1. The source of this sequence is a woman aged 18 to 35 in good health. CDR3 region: CSAKAGGGASTGELFF. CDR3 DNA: TGCAGTGCTAAAGCAGGGGGCGGTGCGAGCACCGGGGAGCTGTTTTTT.